These 21 T cell receptor beta chains were sequenced from one sample in a study of a mutant IDH1 vaccine in newly diagnosed glioma. Described time point: baseline, week 1 (first vaccination visit). Treatment given: pre-vaccination baseline after standard-of-care therapy. Clones were sequenced by immunoSEQ multiplex PCR, and TCRdb holds only the in-frame ones, with some missing. This table holds approximately 52,000 clones, 60% to 85% found once. Sequencing was performed on PBMCs, taken from a glioma patient treated with radiotherapy, temozolomide or both. These receptors were taken from a middle-aged woman with glioma.

The chain couples TRBV19 to TRBJ1-5; weak D call: TRBD1 (6 bases). Germline V gene data show CDR1 as LNHDA and CDR2 as SQIVND (reference sequence). This CDR3 spans 14 amino acids. V lost 7 bases and J lost 4, with 14 bases in between. This CDR3 reads CASKRQALNQPQHF. The CDR3 coding sequence is TGTGCCAGTAAACGACAGGCGCTTAATCAGCCCCAGCATTTT.

This chain connects TRBV11-1 to TRBJ1-1; the D gene is possibly TRBD1 (6 bases). The germline V and J ends were trimmed by 1 base and 1 base, with 7 bases remaining between them. Germline V lookup: CDR1 SGHAT, CDR2 FQDESV (reference sequence). This CDR3 contains 14 residues. CDR3 coding DNA: TGTGCCAGCAGCTTAGGCAGGGGGAACACTGAAGCTTTCTTT. It yields the protein CASSLGRGNTEAFF.

The chain employs TRBV6-6 and TRBJ1-3; D remains unclear. The V end was cut by 5 bases, the J end by 9 bases, with 11 bases between. This CDR3 has 12 residues. Germline assignment: CDR1 MNHNY and CDR2 SVGAGI (reference sequence). DNA for the CDR3: TGTGCCAGCAGTCCCCCCGAACGCACCATATATTTT. Translation: CASSPPERTIYF.

A few counts support this clone. The V gene is TRBV15, the J gene TRBJ1-1; D remains ambiguous. Trimming shortened V by 6 bases and J by 0 bases, and 14 bases separated the two germline ends. The germline CDR1 and CDR2 sequences are LNHNV and YYDKDF (reference sequence). This CDR3 region has 15 residues. The CDR3 DNA reads as TGTGCCACCAGTCCAAAATCCGGCCTGAACACTGAAGCTTTCTTT. Amino acids: CATSPKSGLNTEAFF. The variable domain in full, completed from reference TRBV15 and TRBJ1-1, reads DAMVIQNPRYQVTQFGKPVTLSCSQTLNHNVMYWYQQKSSQAPKLLFHYYDKDFNNEADTPDNFQSRRPNTSFCFLDIRSPGLGDTAMYLCATSPKSGLNTEAFFGQGTRLTVV.

This clone was observed a handful of times. This chain uses TRBV7-9 with TRBJ2-7, with TRBD2 matching over 11 bases. The CDR3 spans 16 residues. In germline, CDR1 is SEHNR, CDR2 FQNEAQ (reference sequence). Trimming removed 3 bases from V and 6 bases from J; junction bases left unmatched: 10. CDR3 nucleotides: TGTGCCAGCAGCTTTGAAGTAGCGGGGGGGCCGGGCGAGCAGTACTTC. Translation gives CASSFEVAGGPGEQYF.

This chain connects TRBV5-1 to TRBJ1-2; tentatively, D is TRBD1 (5 bases). This CDR3 has 17 amino acids. The V gene lost 3 bases and the J gene lost 3 bases, with 21 bases spanning the gap. Germline CDR1 reads SGHRS; CDR2 reads YFSETQ. The CDR3 protein is CASSSYMPGSPDYGYTF. DNA for the CDR3: TGCGCCAGCAGCTCTTATATGCCAGGGAGCCCCGACTATGGCTACACCTTC.

V gene TRBV5-1 combines with J gene TRBJ2-7, with TRBD1 matching over 8 bases. Germline V gene lookup returns CDR1 SGHRS and CDR2 YFSETQ. The trim removed 0 bases at V and 2 bases at J, leaving 1 base unmatched. The CDR3 is 14 amino acids. CDR3 protein: CASSLDRGAYEQYF. CDR3 DNA sequence: TGCGCCAGCAGCTTGGACAGGGGGGCCTACGAGCAGTACTTC. Full variable domain (rest looked up from reference TRBV5-1 and TRBJ2-7): KAGVTQTPRYLIKTRGQQVTLSCSPISGHRSVSWYQQTPGQGLQFLFEYFSETQRNKGNFPGRFSGRQFSNSRSEMNVSTLELGDSALYLCASSLDRGAYEQYFGPGTRLTVT.

The rearrangement links TRBV2 to TRBJ2-1; TRBD2 agrees at 7 bases. The germline V gene encodes CDR1 SNHLY and CDR2 FYNNEI. Losses at the gene ends were 7 bases for V and 0 bases for J; bases not matched to a gene: 3. The CDR3 has 14 residues. CDR3 nucleotides: TGTGCCAGCATGGGGAGGGCCTCCTACAATGAGCAGTTCTTC. Protein product: CASMGRASYNEQFF.

The rearrangement uses TRBV5-6 and TRBJ1-5, with 9 nucleotides matching TRBD1. The CDR3 consists of 18 residues. V lost 3 bases and J lost 0; bases outside the gene matches: 10. Germline assignment: CDR1 SGHDT and CDR2 YYEEEE. The CDR3 DNA is TGTGCCAGCAGCTACAGGGGGCAAAGTTCCTATAGCAATCAGCCCCAGCATTTT. This codes for CASSYRGQSSYSNQPQHF.

The chain couples TRBV5-4 to TRBJ2-3, with 9 bases identical to TRBD2. After removal of 0 bases from V and 7 bases from J, the junction contained 9 bases not matched to a gene. Germline V CDR1 and CDR2: SGHNT, YYREEE (reference sequence). This CDR3 is 16 amino acids long. The CDR3 coding sequence is TGTGCCAGCAGCTTGGGCGGCGGGGGGGGCGGCTATACGCAGTATTTT. Translation: CASSLGGGGGGYTQYF.

The chain uses TRBV5-6 and TRBJ2-7; 8 positions match TRBD2. Germline V lookup: CDR1 SGHDT, CDR2 YYEEEE. J was trimmed by 2 bases and V by 5 bases; bases with no gene match: 6. The CDR3 length is 14 residues. In DNA, the CDR3 is TGTGCCAGCAGGCCGGCTAGCGGGCCCTACGAGCAGTACTTC. It yields the protein CASRPASGPYEQYF.

The chain joins TRBV7-9 to TRBJ1-2; 7 bases match TRBD1. The CDR3 runs to 15 residues. The germline V gene encodes CDR1 SEHNR and CDR2 FQNEAQ (reference sequence). The ends lost 5 bases at V and 2 bases at J; junction bases unmatched: 8. CDR3 sequence reads: CASSARGQTNYGYTF. Here the CDR3 DNA reads TGTGCCAGCAGCGCCAGGGGACAGACCAACTATGGCTACACCTTC.

V gene TRBV4-1 combines with J gene TRBJ2-6, with D hard to call. Trimming took 0 bases from V and 3 from J, leaving 18 bases between them. The CDR3 is made up of 19 amino acids. Germline V gene data show CDR1 as MGHRA and CDR2 as YSYEKL. This CDR3 is CASSQEAWASPLGANVLTF. In nucleotides, the CDR3 is TGCGCCAGCAGCCAAGAGGCCTGGGCCTCGCCTCTTGGGGCCAACGTCCTGACTTTC.

As concerns this clone: The same CDR3 is also encoded by other DNA sequences in this sample. V usage is TRBV2 and J usage is TRBJ2-7; D uncertain. Germline lookup yields CDR1 SNHLY and CDR2 FYNNEI. This CDR3 is 10 amino acids long. With 6 bases removed from V and 3 bases from J, the gap between germline ends came to 3 bases. The CDR3 DNA reads TGTGCCAGCAGCGGCTACGAGCAGTACTTC. Its translation: CASSGYEQYF.

The chain combines TRBV30 with TRBJ2-6; 7 nucleotides align to TRBD2. The germline V gene encodes CDR1 GTSNPN and CDR2 SVGIG (reference sequence). The length of the CDR3 is 13 residues. CDR3 loop: CGGAGSGANVLTF. DNA for the CDR3: TGTGGCGGAGCGGGGTCGGGGGCCAACGTCCTGACTTTC.

The chain recombines TRBV4-3 with TRBJ2-5; a weak D match, TRBD1 (6 bases). The CDR3 consists of 15 residues. Germline lookup yields CDR1 LGHNA and CDR2 YSLEER. V gave up 1 base and J gave up 1 base, with 10 bases separating them. CDR3 protein: CASSQVVGAQETQYF. Here the CDR3 DNA reads TGCGCCAGCAGCCAAGTAGTGGGGGCCCAAGAGACCCAGTACTTC.

The chain is built from TRBV21-1 and TRBJ1-2; the tabulated D call, TRBD1, remains unverified against the DNA. TRBV21-1 is described as a pseudogene. The CDR3 runs 15 residues. CDR3 protein: CASSSWTGVNYGYTF. The CDR3 DNA sequence: TGTGCCAGCAGCTCGTGGACAGGGGTTAACTATGGCTACACCTTC.

The J gene is TRBJ2-7, the V gene TRBV5-6, with 7 positions matching TRBD1. CDR3 size: 13 residues. V shed 4 bases and J 4 bases; nucleotides not matched to a gene: 5. CDR1 SGHDT and CDR2 YYEEEE come from the germline V gene. The CDR3 nucleotides are TGTGCCAGCAGCAGGACAGGCCCTTACGAGCAGTACTTC. It is translated as CASSRTGPYEQYF.

The chain links TRBV19 to TRBJ1-1; 8 positions match TRBD1. V shed 5 bases and J 5 bases; nucleotides not matched to a gene: 7. The CDR3 contains 14 residues. Germline V lookup: CDR1 LNHDA, CDR2 SQIVND (reference sequence). CDR3 bases: TGTGCCAGTAGTTTTGGACAGGGAGGGACTGAAGCTTTCTTT. The encoded protein is CASSFGQGGTEAFF.

This rearrangement joins TRBV2 to TRBJ1-1; TRBD1 might be the D (5 bases). The CDR3 totals 14 residues. Germline loops: CDR1 SNHLY, CDR2 FYNNEI. V lost 3 bases and J 3 bases, leaving 11 bases between the germline ends. CDR3 sequence reads: CASSEGGVDTEAFF. The CDR3 DNA reads TGTGCCAGCAGTGAGGGGGGAGTAGACACTGAAGCTTTCTTT. Looking up the rest from reference TRBV2 and TRBJ1-1 gives the full variable domain: EPEVTQTPSHQVTQMGQEVILRCVPISNHLYFYWYRQILGQKVEFLVSFYNNEISEKSEIFDDQFSVERPDGSNFTLKIRSTKLEDSAMYFCASSEGGVDTEAFFGQGTRLTVV.

This clone was observed a handful of times. The chain is built from TRBV6-5 and TRBJ1-1; D may be TRBD1 (6 bases). V was pared by 0 bases and J by 9 bases, with 11 bases between. This CDR3 has 13 residues. Germline CDR1 is MNHEY and CDR2 is SVGAGI. CDR3 coding DNA: TGTGCCAGCAGTTACTCGGGTCAGGGGCAAGCTTTCTTT. It yields the protein CASSYSGQGQAFF.